Listed below are T cell receptor beta chains from one sample, sequenced in a study of blood T cell repertoires in COVID-19. Sequencing used immunoSEQ multiplex PCR; TCRdb keeps in-frame clones, though not all of them. Of 230,000 or so clones listed, around 83% are singletons. The specimen sequenced was peripheral blood. These receptors came from a man aged 35-49 years with active or convalescent COVID-19. The CDR3 runs from the conserved cysteine through the conserved F or W. D genes are given only for firm matches. Where a row states a size, it is once, few, many or the class of an expanded clone; other rows omit it.

size	V	J	D	DNA	CDR3
NA	TRBV2	TRBJ1-5	TRBD1	TGTGCCAGCACAGGACAGGGGGTAAGCAATCAGCCCCAGCATTTT	CASTGQGVSNQPQHF
NA	TRBV7-2	TRBJ2-1	NA	TGTGCCAGCAGCTCCCCTAGGGGCAACAATGAGCAGTTCTTC	CASSSPRGNNEQFF
NA	TRBV11-3	TRBJ1-2	TRBD1	TGTGCCAGCAGCCCCAGGACAGGGTCGCTCTATGGCTACACCTTC	CASSPRTGSLYGYTF
NA	TRBV6-1	TRBJ2-7	TRBD1	TGTGCCAGCAGTGAGACAGGGTTCCTCTACGAGCAGTACTTC	CASSETGFLYEQYF
few	TRBV6-6	TRBJ1-5	TRBD1	TGTGCCAGCAGTTGGGGACAGGGCGCGTTCAATCAGCCCCAGCATTTT	CASSWGQGAFNQPQHF
NA	TRBV18	TRBJ2-1	NA	TGTGCCAGCTCACTCGACCAAGGGGAATACAATGAGCAGTTCTTC	CASSLDQGEYNEQFF
NA	TRBV11-2	TRBJ2-5	TRBD1	TGTGCCAGCAGAGGGACAGGGAAAGAGACCCAGTACTTC	CASRGTGKETQYF
once	TRBV2	TRBJ1-4	NA	TGTGCCAGCTTGCCCGCTGTCGGTGAAAAACTGTTTTTT	CASLPAVGEKLFF
NA	TRBV7-2	TRBJ2-1	NA	TGTGCCAGCAGCTTCGACTACGAGCAGTTCTTC	CASSFDYEQFF
NA	TRBV19	TRBJ2-7	TRBD1	TGTGCCAGTAGTAAGCCAACCGGGACAGGCCCCTACGAGCAGTACTTC	CASSKPTGTGPYEQYF
few	TRBV19	TRBJ2-5	NA	TGTGCCAGTAGTCCTTCCCTCCAAGAGACCCAGTACTTC	CASSPSLQETQYF
few	TRBV7-9	TRBJ1-2	NA	TGTGCCAGCAGGCCGGATCCGACGGGAAACTATGGCTACACCTTC	CASRPDPTGNYGYTF
NA	TRBV6-5	TRBJ2-2	TRBD2	TGTGCCAGCAAGCCGACTAGCGGGAACACCGGGGAGCTGTTTTTT	CASKPTSGNTGELFF
NA	TRBV19	TRBJ1-5	NA	TGTGCCAGTAGTATAGTTTCTGGGCGGAGACAGGGCAATCAGCCCCAGCATTTT	CASSIVSGRRQGNQPQHF
NA	TRBV5-4	TRBJ1-3	NA	TGTGCCAGCAGCGAACAGGGCTCTGGAAACACCATATATTTT	CASSEQGSGNTIYF
NA	TRBV6-6	TRBJ1-2	NA	TGTGCCAGCAGTCCCGGGATCTATGGCTACACCTTC	CASSPGIYGYTF
NA	TRBV18	TRBJ2-7	NA	TGTGCCAGCTCAGCGGACAGCTACGAGCAGTACTTC	CASSADSYEQYF
NA	TRBV6-6	TRBJ1-3	NA	TGTGCCAGCCGAGGCGGGGGAACTGGGACTGGAAACACCATATATTTT	CASRGGGTGTGNTIYF
NA	TRBV7-2	TRBJ1-2	NA	TGTGCCAGCAGCTTGGACAGTACAGGAATTTTGGGGTATGGCTACACCTTC	CASSLDSTGILGYGYTF
NA	TRBV24-1	TRBJ2-2	NA	TGTGCCACCAGTTTGGGCAGGGATAACACCGGGGAGCTGTTTTTT	CATSLGRDNTGELFF
NA	TRBV18	TRBJ2-1	TRBD2	TGTGCCAGCTCACCCGGACTAGCGGACAATGAGCAGTTCTTC	CASSPGLADNEQFF
few	TRBV18	TRBJ2-7	TRBD2	TGTGCCAGCTCACCACGCGCTAGCGGAGACGAGCAGTACTTC	CASSPRASGDEQYF
NA	TRBV7-2	TRBJ2-3	TRBD1	TGTGCCAGCGGAAAAGGGACAGGTGCAGATACGCAGTATTTT	CASGKGTGADTQYF
NA	TRBV19	TRBJ1-3	NA	TGTGCCAGTAGTATATCTTACAGGGGAAACACCATATATTTT	CASSISYRGNTIYF
NA	TRBV10-3	TRBJ2-7	TRBD1	TGTGCCATCAGTGGAACGAACAGGGGGTCCTACGAGCAGTACTTC	CAISGTNRGSYEQYF
NA	TRBV5-1	TRBJ1-6	NA	TGCGCCAGCAGCTTGGTCGGTCAGTCTGGGACCTGGGGGGTCCTCCACTTT	CASSLVGQSGTWGVLHF
NA	TRBV6-4	TRBJ1-6	NA	TGTGCCAGCAGTGGTCCGCCGACCGGAGGCAATTCACCCCTCCACTTT	CASSGPPTGGNSPLHF
NA	TRBV4-1	TRBJ1-3	TRBD1	TGCGCCAGCAGCCACCCTGGGACAGAGTCTTCCGGAAACACCATATATTTT	CASSHPGTESSGNTIYF
once	TRBV3-1/TRBV3-2	TRBJ1-1	TRBD1	TGTGCCAGCAGCGCGCCGGGACAGAGGAACACTGAAGCTTTCTTT	CASSAPGQRNTEAFF
NA	TRBV15	TRBJ2-3	TRBD1	TGTGCCACCAGCAGAGGCGCCGGGACAGGGGCAGATACGCAGTATTTT	CATSRGAGTGADTQYF
NA	TRBV21-1	TRBJ1-1	NA	TGTGCCAGCAGCCCTACAGGGTGGACTGAAGCTTTCTTT	CASSPTGWTEAFF
few	TRBV19	TRBJ1-2	NA	TGTGCCAGTAGTATCCCTTGGCAGGCCCTCTATGGCTACACCTTC	CASSIPWQALYGYTF
NA	TRBV2	TRBJ1-2	NA	TGTGCCAGCAGTGTTGGAGTTCTAGTGGATGGCTACACCTTC	CASSVGVLVDGYTF
NA	TRBV13	TRBJ2-7	TRBD2	TGTGCCAGCAGCGGTGCTACCAGGACTAGCGGCTCCTACGAGCAGTACTTC	CASSGATRTSGSYEQYF
few	TRBV2	TRBJ1-1	TRBD1	TGTGCCAGCAGTCTTGACAGGGGAGGCACTGAAGCTTTCTTT	CASSLDRGGTEAFF
NA	TRBV10-3	TRBJ2-7	TRBD2	TGTGCCATCAGGGGGACTAGCGGGTACGAGCAGTACTTC	CAIRGTSGYEQYF
NA	TRBV9	TRBJ2-5	TRBD2	TGTGCCAGCAGCCTTTCTAGCGGCGGTACGGAGACCCAGTACTTC	CASSLSSGGTETQYF
NA	TRBV7-2	TRBJ2-7	TRBD1	TGTGCCAGCAGCTTCGGACAGGGGAACGAGCAGTACTTC	CASSFGQGNEQYF
few	TRBV2	TRBJ1-1	NA	TGTGCCAGCACCCCTGAGGGAAGCACTGAAGCTTTCTTT	CASTPEGSTEAFF
NA	TRBV18	TRBJ2-7	TRBD1	TGTGCCAGCTCTCACAGGGGTGCCCACGAGCAGTACTTC	CASSHRGAHEQYF
NA	TRBV2	TRBJ1-2	NA	TGTGCCAGCAGTGAAGGGCGGAATAACTATGGCTACACCTTC	CASSEGRNNYGYTF
NA	TRBV9	TRBJ2-3	NA	TGTGCCAGCAGCGTAGAGCCCAAGGATACGCAGTATTTT	CASSVEPKDTQYF
NA	TRBV7-3	TRBJ1-1	NA	TGTGCCAGCAGCGTAGCTTACCAGGGGATGCACACTGAAGCTTTCTTT	CASSVAYQGMHTEAFF
NA	TRBV6-5	TRBJ1-2	NA	TGTGCCAGCACCCTACCGGGACACCCAACCTATGGCTACACCTTC	CASTLPGHPTYGYTF
NA	TRBV5-5	TRBJ2-1	NA	TGTGCCAGCAGCTTATCGGCAGGCAACAATGAGCAGTTCTTC	CASSLSAGNNEQFF